This T cell receptor beta chain originates from a study of blood T cell repertoires in COVID-19. Turning to the study itself: COVID-19 samples collected from the United States, Italy and Spain covered acute and convalescent phases.

This clone was detected only a few times. The CDR3 runs to 14 residues. The germline gives CDR1 SGHRS, CDR2 YFSETQ. The V end lost 4 bases, the J end lost 4 bases, and 12 bases lay between the germline ends. Assay: immunoSEQ multiplex PCR; the TCRdb copy retains only in-frame clones and omits some. This table holds about 26,000 clones, 80% to 90% found once. The receptor's source is a human donor in a cohort sampled during active COVID-19. The donor label of this sample is uncertain. This chain connects TRBV5-1 to TRBJ1-3, with a tentative D call TRBD1 (5 bases). Sequenced material: peripheral blood. The CDR3 bases are TGCGCCAGCAGCCCACCAGGGTCAGGAAACACCATATATTTT. Protein sequence: CASSPPGSGNTIYF.